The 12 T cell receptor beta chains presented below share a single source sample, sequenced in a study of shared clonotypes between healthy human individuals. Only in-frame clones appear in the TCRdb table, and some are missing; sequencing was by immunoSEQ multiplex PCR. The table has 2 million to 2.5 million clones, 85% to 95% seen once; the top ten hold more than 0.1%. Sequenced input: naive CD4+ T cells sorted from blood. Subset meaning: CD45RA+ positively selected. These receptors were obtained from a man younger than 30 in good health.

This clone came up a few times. CDR3 sequence (DNA): TGTGCCAGCAGCCCGAACAACTTTTTGCTGTTAGGCTACACCTTC. Translating it yields CASSPNNFLLLGYTF. V usage is TRBV14 and J usage is TRBJ1-2; D call uncertain. Germline CDR1 and CDR2: SGHDN and FVKESK. The CDR3 runs to 15 residues. V shed 4 bases and J shed 8 bases, with 20 bases lying between them.

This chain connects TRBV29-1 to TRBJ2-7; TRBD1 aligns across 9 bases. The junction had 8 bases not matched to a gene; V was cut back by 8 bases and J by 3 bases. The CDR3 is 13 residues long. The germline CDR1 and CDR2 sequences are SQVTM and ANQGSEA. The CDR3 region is CSTRQGENYEQYF. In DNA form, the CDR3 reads TGCAGCACGAGACAGGGGGAAAACTACGAGCAGTACTTC.

The CDR3: CASSQEAAGVNQPQHF. The CDR3 DNA reads as TGCGCCAGCAGCCAAGAGGCGGCAGGGGTCAATCAGCCCCAGCATTTT. This chain joins TRBV4-3 and TRBJ1-5; D is perhaps TRBD1 (6 bases). Trimming removed 0 bases at V and 3 bases at J, with 12 bases between. This CDR3 comprises 16 residues. The germline CDR1 and CDR2 sequences are LGHNA and YSLEER.

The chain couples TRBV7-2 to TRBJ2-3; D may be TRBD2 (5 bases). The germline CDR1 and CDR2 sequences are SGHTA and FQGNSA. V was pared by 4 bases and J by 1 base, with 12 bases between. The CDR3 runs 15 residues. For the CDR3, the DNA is TGTGCCAGCAGCTCACTAGTTCCGGGCACAGATACGCAGTATTTT. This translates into CASSSLVPGTDTQYF.

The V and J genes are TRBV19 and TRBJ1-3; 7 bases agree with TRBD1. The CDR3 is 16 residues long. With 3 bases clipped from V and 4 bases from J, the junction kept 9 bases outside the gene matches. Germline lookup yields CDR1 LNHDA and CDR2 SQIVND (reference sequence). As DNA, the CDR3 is TGTGCCAGTAGTATTGCAGGGGGAGATGCCGGAAACACCATATATTTT. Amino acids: CASSIAGGDAGNTIYF.

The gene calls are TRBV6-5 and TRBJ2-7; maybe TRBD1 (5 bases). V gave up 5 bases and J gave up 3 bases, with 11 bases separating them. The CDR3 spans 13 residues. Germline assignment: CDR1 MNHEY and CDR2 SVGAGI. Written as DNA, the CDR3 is TGTGCCAGCAGTGAACCAGACAGCTACGAGCAGTACTTC. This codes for CASSEPDSYEQYF.

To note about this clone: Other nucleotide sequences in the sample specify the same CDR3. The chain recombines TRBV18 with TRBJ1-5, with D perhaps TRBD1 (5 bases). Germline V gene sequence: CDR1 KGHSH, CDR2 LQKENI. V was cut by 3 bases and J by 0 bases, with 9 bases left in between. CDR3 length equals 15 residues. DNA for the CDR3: TGTGCCAGCTCACCCGGGACGGATAGCAATCAGCCCCAGCATTTT. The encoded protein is CASSPGTDSNQPQHF. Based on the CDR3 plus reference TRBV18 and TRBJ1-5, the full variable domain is NAGVMQNPRHLVRRRGQEARLRCSPMKGHSHVYWYRQLPEEGLKFMVYLQKENIIDESGMPKERFSAEFPKEGPSILRIQQVVRGDSAAYFCASSPGTDSNQPQHFGDGTRLSIL.

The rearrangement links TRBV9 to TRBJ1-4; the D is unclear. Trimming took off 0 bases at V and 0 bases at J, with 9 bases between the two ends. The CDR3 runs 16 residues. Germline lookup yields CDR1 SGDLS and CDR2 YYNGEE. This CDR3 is CASSVGASSTNEKLFF. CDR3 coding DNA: TGTGCCAGCAGCGTAGGGGCCAGCTCAACTAATGAAAAACTGTTTTTT.

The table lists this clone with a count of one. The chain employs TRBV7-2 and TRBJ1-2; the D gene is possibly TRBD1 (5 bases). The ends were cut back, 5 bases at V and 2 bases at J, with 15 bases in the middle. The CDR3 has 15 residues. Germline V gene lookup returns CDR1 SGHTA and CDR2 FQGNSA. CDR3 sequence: CASSLWDVGNYGYTF. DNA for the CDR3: TGTGCCAGCAGCCTCTGGGACGTAGGGAACTATGGCTACACCTTC.

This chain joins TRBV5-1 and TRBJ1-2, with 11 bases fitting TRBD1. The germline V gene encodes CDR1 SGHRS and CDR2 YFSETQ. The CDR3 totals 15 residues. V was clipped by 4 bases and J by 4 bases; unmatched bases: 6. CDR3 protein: CASSASGTGGYGYTF. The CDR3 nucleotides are TGCGCCAGCAGCGCGTCCGGGACAGGGGGCTATGGCTACACCTTC.

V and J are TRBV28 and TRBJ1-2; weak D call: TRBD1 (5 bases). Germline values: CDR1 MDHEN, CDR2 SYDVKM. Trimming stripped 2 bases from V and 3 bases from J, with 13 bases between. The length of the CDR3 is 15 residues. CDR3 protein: CASSLRQGTHYGYTF. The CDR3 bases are TGTGCCAGCAGTTTAAGGCAGGGCACCCACTATGGCTACACCTTC.

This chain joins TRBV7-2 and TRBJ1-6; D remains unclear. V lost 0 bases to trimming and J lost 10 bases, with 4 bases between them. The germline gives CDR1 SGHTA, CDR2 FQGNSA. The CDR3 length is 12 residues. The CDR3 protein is CASSLARSPLHF. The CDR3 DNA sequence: TGTGCCAGCAGCTTAGCGCGATCACCCCTCCACTTT.